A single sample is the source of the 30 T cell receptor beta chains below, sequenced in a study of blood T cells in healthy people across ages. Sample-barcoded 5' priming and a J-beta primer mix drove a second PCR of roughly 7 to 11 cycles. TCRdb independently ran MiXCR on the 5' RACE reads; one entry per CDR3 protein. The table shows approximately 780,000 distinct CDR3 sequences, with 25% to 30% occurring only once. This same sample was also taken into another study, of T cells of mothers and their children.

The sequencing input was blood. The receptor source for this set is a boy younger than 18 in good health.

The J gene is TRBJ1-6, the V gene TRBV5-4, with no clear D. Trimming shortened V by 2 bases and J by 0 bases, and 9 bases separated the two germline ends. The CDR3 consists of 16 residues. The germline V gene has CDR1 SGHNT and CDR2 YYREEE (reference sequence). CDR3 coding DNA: TGTGCCAGCAGCTTTCCCGGCAGCTCCTATAATTCACCCCTCCACTTT. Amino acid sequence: CASSFPGSSYNSPLHF.

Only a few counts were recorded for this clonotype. The CDR3 reads CAWSVPGPSVGYTF. The CDR3 nucleotides are TGTGCCTGGAGTGTACCAGGACCCAGCGTGGGCTACACCTTC. This sequence joins TRBV30 and TRBJ1-2; D gene ambiguous. The CDR3 has 14 residues. V was trimmed by 0 bases and J by 8 bases, leaving 16 bases between them. From germline, CDR1 is GTSNPN and CDR2 SVGIG (reference sequence).

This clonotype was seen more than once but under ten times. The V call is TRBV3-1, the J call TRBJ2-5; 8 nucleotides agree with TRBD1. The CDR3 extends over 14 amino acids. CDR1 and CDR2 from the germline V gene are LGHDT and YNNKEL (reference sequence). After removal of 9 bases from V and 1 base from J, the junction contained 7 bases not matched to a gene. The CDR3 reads CASGDRLTQETQYF. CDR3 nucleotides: TGTGCCAGTGGGGACAGGCTAACCCAAGAGACCCAGTACTTC.

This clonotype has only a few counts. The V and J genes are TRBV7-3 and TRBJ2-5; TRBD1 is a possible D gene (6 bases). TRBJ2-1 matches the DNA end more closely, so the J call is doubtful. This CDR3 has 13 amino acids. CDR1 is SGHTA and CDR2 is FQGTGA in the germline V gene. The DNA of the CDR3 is TGTGCCAGCAGCTTCGGACAGTTCGGGGAGCAGTTCTTC. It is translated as CASSFGQFGEQFF.

The chain's CDR3 is CSARPPWRGTEAFF. The CDR3 coding sequence is TGCAGTGCTAGGCCTCCCTGGAGGGGCACTGAAGCTTTCTTT. The chain employs TRBV20-1 and TRBJ1-1; tentative D call: TRBD1 (5 bases). V dropped 3 bases and J dropped 4 bases, with 15 bases sitting between them. CDR3 size: 14 residues. Germline assignment: CDR1 DFQATT and CDR2 SNEGSKA (reference sequence).

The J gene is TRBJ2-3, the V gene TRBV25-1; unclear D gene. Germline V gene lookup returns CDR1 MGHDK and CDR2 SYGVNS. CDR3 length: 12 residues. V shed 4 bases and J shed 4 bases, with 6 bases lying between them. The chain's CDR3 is CASSGHADTQYF. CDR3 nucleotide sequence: TGTGCCAGCAGTGGCCACGCAGATACGCAGTATTTT.

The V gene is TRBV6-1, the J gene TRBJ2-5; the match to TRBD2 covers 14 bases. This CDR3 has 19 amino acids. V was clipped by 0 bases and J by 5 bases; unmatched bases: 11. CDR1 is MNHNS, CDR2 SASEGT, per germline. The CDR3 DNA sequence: TGTGCCAGCAGTGAAGCGTTCGGGACTAGCGGGGGCTCGGGGGAGACCCAGTACTTC. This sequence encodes CASSEAFGTSGGSGETQYF.

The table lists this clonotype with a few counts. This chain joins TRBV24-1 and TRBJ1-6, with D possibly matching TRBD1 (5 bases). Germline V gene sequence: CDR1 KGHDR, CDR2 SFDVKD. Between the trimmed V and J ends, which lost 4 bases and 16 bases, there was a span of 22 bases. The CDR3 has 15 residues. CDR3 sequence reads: CATSDRGQGDLALHF. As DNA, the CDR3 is TGTGCCACCAGTGACCGGGGCCAAGGGGATCTGGCACTCCACTTT.

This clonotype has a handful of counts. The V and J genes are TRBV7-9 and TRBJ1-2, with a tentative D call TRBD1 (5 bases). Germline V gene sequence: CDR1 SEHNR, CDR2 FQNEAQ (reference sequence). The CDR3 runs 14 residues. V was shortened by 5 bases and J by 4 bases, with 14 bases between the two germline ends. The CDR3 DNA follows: TGTGCCAGCAGCAACAGGAATCTTGCCTATGGCTACACCTTC. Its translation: CASSNRNLAYGYTF.

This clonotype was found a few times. CDR3 loop: CASSEDRGGGETQYF. The CDR3 region has the DNA TGCGCCAGCAGCGAGGACAGGGGAGGAGGGGAGACCCAGTACTTC. The chain combines TRBV5-1 with TRBJ2-5; 9 bases are shared with TRBD1. Germline values: CDR1 SGHRS, CDR2 YFSETQ. The CDR3 spans 15 residues. V shed 4 bases, J shed 5 bases, and the junction held 9 bases outside the gene matches.

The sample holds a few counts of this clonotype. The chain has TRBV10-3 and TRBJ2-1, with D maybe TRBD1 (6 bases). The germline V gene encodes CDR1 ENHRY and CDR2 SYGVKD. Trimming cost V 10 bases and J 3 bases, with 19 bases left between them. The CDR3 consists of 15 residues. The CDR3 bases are TGTGCCACTTCGGACAGAGAAACAATCTACAATGAGCAGTTCTTC. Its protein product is CATSDRETIYNEQFF.

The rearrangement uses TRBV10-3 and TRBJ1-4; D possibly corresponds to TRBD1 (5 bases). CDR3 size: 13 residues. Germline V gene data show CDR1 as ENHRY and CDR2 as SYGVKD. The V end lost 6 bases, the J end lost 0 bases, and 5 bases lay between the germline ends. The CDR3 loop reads CAIRGATNEKLFF. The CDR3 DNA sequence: TGTGCCATCAGGGGGGCAACTAATGAAAAACTGTTTTTT.

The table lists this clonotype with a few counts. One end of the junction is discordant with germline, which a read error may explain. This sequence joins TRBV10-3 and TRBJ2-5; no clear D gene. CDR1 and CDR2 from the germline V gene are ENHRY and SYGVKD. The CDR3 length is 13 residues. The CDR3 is CAISELPLQYPFF. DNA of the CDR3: TGTGCCATCAGTGAGTTACCTCTCCAATATCCGTTCTTC.

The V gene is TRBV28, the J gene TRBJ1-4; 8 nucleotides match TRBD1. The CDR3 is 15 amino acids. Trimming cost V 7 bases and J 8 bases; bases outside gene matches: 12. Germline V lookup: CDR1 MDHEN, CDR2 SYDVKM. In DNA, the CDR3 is TGTGCCAGCACCTTAGGACAGGGAAGGTCGGAAAAACTGTTTTTT. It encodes CASTLGQGRSEKLFF.

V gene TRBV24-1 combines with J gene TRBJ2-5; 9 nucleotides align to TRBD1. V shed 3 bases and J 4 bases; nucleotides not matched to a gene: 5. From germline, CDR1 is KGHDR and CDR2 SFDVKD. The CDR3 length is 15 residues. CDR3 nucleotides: TGTGCCACCAGTGATCCGACAGGGGGGGGAGAGACCCAGTACTTC. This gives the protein CATSDPTGGGETQYF.

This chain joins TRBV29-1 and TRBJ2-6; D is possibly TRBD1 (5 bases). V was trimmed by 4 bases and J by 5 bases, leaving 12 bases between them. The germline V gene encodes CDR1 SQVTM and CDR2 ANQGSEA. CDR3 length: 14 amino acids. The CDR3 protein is CSVVMGLRANVLTF. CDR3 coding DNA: TGCAGCGTTGTTATGGGGCTTAGGGCCAACGTCCTGACTTTC.

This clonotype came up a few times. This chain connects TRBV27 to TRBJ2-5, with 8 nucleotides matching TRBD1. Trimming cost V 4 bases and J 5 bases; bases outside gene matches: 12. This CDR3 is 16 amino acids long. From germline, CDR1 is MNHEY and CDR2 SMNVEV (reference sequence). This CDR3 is CASSWTSGGGGETQYF. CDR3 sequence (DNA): TGTGCCAGCAGTTGGACCTCAGGGGGCGGCGGGGAGACCCAGTACTTC.

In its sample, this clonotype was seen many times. CDR3 sequence reads: CSVGQSPAGANVLTF. The CDR3 DNA reads TGCAGCGTCGGACAGTCCCCGGCTGGGGCCAACGTCCTGACTTTC. The chain employs TRBV29-1 and TRBJ2-6; D may be TRBD1 (6 bases). V lost 6 bases to trimming and J lost 2 bases, with 14 bases between them. Per germline, CDR1 SQVTM and CDR2 ANQGSEA. The CDR3 runs to 15 residues.

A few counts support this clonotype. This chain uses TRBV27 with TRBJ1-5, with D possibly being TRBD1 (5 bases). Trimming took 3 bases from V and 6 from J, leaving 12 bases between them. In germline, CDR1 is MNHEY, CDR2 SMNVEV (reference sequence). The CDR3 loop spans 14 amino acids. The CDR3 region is CASSFRGVGQPQHF. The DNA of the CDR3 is TGTGCCAGCAGTTTTAGAGGGGTTGGTCAGCCCCAGCATTTT.

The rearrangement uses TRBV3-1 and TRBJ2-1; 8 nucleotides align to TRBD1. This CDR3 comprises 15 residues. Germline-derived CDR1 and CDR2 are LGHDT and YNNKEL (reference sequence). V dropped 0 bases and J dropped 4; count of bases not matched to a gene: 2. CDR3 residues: CASSQDGTGYNEQFF. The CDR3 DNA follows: TGTGCCAGCAGCCAAGACGGGACAGGATACAATGAGCAGTTCTTC.

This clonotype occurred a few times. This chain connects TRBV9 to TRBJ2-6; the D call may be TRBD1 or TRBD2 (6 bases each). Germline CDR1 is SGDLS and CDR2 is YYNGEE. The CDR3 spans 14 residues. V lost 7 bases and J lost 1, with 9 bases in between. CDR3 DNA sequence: TGTGCCAGCTCGGGGGCATCTGGGGCCAACGTCCTGACTTTC. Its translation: CASSGASGANVLTF.

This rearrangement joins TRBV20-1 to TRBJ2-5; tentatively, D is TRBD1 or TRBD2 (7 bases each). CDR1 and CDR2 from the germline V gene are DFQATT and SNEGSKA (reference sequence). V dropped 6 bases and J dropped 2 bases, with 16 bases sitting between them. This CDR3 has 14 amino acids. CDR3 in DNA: TGCAGTGCCTCCAGGGGGGGGGTTCAAGAGACCCAGTACTTC. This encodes CSASRGGVQETQYF.

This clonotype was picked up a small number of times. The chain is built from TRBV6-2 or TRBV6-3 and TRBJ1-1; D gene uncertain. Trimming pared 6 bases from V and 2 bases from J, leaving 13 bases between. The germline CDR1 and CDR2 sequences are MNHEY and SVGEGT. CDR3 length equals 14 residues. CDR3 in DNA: TGTGCCAGCAGCTCCCGACGGAGAAACACTGAAGCTTTCTTT. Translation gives CASSSRRRNTEAFF.

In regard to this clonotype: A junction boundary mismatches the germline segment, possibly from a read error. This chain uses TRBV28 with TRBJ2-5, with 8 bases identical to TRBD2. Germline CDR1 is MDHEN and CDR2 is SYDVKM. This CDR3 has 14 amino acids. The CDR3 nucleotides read TGTGCTAGCAGTTCCCTTAGCGGGGATGAGACCCAGTACTTC. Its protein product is CASSSLSGDETQYF.

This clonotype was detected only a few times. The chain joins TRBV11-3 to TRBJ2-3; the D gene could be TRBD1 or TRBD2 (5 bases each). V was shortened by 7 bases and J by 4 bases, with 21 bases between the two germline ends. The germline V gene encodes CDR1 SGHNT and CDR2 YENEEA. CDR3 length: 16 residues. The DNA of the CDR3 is TGTGCCAGCAACTCCCCTAGAGGGGTGGGGTCAGATACGCAGTATTTT. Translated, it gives CASNSPRGVGSDTQYF.

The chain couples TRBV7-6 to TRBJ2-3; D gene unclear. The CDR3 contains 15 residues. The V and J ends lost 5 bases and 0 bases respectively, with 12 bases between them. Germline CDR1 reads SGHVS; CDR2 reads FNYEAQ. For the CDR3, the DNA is TGTGCCAGCAGCCACGTCTCCAGTAGCACAGATACGCAGTATTTT. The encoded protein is CASSHVSSSTDTQYF.

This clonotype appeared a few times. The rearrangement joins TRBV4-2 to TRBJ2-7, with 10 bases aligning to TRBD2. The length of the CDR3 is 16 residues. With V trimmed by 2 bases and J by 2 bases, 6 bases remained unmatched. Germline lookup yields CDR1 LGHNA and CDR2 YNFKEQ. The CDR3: CASSQQLAGTPYEQYF. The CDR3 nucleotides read TGTGCCAGCAGCCAACAACTAGCGGGGACTCCCTACGAGCAGTACTTC.

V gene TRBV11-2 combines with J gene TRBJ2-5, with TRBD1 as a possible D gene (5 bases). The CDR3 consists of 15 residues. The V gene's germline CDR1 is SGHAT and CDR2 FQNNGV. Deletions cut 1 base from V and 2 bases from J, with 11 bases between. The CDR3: CASSLGAGLQETQYF. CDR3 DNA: TGTGCCAGCAGCTTAGGAGCAGGGCTACAAGAGACCCAGTACTTC.

This CDR3 is CASSTQGIRTEAFF. CDR3 bases: TGTGCCAGCAGTACGCAGGGGATAAGAACTGAAGCTTTCTTT. This chain joins TRBV6-5 and TRBJ1-1; D perhaps matches TRBD1 (6 bases). The CDR3 is 14 residues long. CDR1 and CDR2 from the germline V gene are MNHEY and SVGAGI. V was cut by 5 bases and J by 5 bases, with 15 bases left in between.

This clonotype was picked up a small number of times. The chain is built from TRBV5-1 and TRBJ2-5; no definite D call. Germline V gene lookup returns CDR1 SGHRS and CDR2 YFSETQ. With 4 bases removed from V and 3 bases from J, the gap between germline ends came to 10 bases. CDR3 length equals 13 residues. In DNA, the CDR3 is TGCGCCAGCAGCGAAGGGTCCAAAGAGACCCAGTACTTC. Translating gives CASSEGSKETQYF.